These T cell receptor beta chains were read from a single sample in a study of blood T cell repertoires in COVID-19. The method was immunoSEQ multiplex PCR; TCRdb's version includes in-frame clones alone and lacks a portion of them. Here the sample spans around 200,000 clones, roughly nine tenths being singletons. Sequenced sample: peripheral blood. These receptors were obtained from a man younger than 45 with acute or convalescent COVID-19. Each CDR3 is given with its conserved first and last residue. A D gene is named only where the DNA matches it firmly. Expanded clones are given a class, and other clones once, few, many or no size at all.

cdr3_length: 13; v_call: TRBV10-3; d_call: -; clone_size: -; j_call: TRBJ1-2; cdr3_nt: TGTGCCATCAGTGAGGGGGCGGTTGCTGGCTACACCTTC; cdr3_aa: CAISEGAVAGYTF
cdr3_length: 21; v_call: TRBV9; d_call: TRBD2; clone_size: few; j_call: TRBJ2-2; cdr3_nt: TGTGCCAGCAGCAGCAGCATATCTGGCTGGACTAGCGGGAGGAACACCGGGGAGCTGTTTTTT; cdr3_aa: CASSSSISGWTSGRNTGELFF
cdr3_length: 13; v_call: TRBV7-9; d_call: -; clone_size: -; j_call: TRBJ1-2; cdr3_nt: TGTGCCAGCAGCCCGGGGGGGGCCTATGGCTACACCTTC; cdr3_aa: CASSPGGAYGYTF
cdr3_length: 15; v_call: TRBV5-1; d_call: TRBD2; clone_size: -; j_call: TRBJ2-7; cdr3_nt: TGCGCCAGCAGCTTGGTTAGCGGGAGCTCCTACGAGCAGTACTTC; cdr3_aa: CASSLVSGSSYEQYF
cdr3_length: 13; v_call: TRBV18; d_call: -; clone_size: -; j_call: TRBJ1-1; cdr3_nt: TGTGCCAGCTTTGCAGGGATGAACACTGAAGCTTTCTTT; cdr3_aa: CASFAGMNTEAFF
cdr3_length: 14; v_call: TRBV6-5; d_call: -; clone_size: -; j_call: TRBJ1-1; cdr3_nt: TGTGCCAGCAGTTACACAAGCCCTAAACGAGGGGCTTTCTTT; cdr3_aa: CASSYTSPKRGAFF
cdr3_length: 13; v_call: TRBV28; d_call: TRBD1; clone_size: -; j_call: TRBJ1-1; cdr3_nt: TGTGCCAGCAGGTCGACAGGGGCTAGCGAAGCTTTCTTT; cdr3_aa: CASRSTGASEAFF
cdr3_length: 14; v_call: TRBV18; d_call: -; clone_size: -; j_call: TRBJ2-5; cdr3_nt: TGTGCCAGCTCACCAGCAGGGATCCAAGAGACCCAGTACTTC; cdr3_aa: CASSPAGIQETQYF
cdr3_length: 15; v_call: TRBV28; d_call: TRBD1; clone_size: -; j_call: TRBJ1-6; cdr3_nt: TGTGCCAGCAGTTTAAGGGACAGGGGGAATTCACCCCTCCACTTT; cdr3_aa: CASSLRDRGNSPLHF
cdr3_length: 14; v_call: TRBV29-1; d_call: TRBD2; clone_size: -; j_call: TRBJ2-7; cdr3_nt: TGCAGCGTTGAAGGACTGCGGGAGGGCTACGAGCAGTACTTC; cdr3_aa: CSVEGLREGYEQYF
cdr3_length: 12; v_call: TRBV28; d_call: -; clone_size: -; j_call: TRBJ2-1; cdr3_nt: TGTGCCAGCAGTTTGTCGTACAATGAGCAGTTCTTC; cdr3_aa: CASSLSYNEQFF
cdr3_length: 14; v_call: TRBV6-5; d_call: TRBD1; clone_size: -; j_call: TRBJ2-1; cdr3_nt: TGTGCCAGCAGGGCGGACAGGGGGTCCAATGAGCAGTTCTTC; cdr3_aa: CASRADRGSNEQFF
cdr3_length: 15; v_call: TRBV27; d_call: TRBD1; clone_size: -; j_call: TRBJ2-7; cdr3_nt: TGTGCCAGCAGTTTACAACCAGGGGGCCCCTACGAGCAGTACTTC; cdr3_aa: CASSLQPGGPYEQYF
cdr3_length: 13; v_call: TRBV30; d_call: -; clone_size: -; j_call: TRBJ1-2; cdr3_nt: TGTGCCTGGGGGTCTAAAGGGGCTGAAGGCTACACCTTC; cdr3_aa: CAWGSKGAEGYTF
cdr3_length: 16; v_call: TRBV2; d_call: TRBD1; clone_size: once; j_call: TRBJ1-5; cdr3_nt: TGTGCCAGCAGCGAACAGGGGGCAGCGATTAATCAGCCCCAGCATTTT; cdr3_aa: CASSEQGAAINQPQHF
cdr3_length: 14; v_call: TRBV4-1; d_call: TRBD2; clone_size: -; j_call: TRBJ2-7; cdr3_nt: TGCGCCAGCAGCCAAGTCCGGGAGGGAGGAAAGCAGTACTTC; cdr3_aa: CASSQVREGGKQYF
cdr3_length: 13; v_call: TRBV7-9; d_call: -; clone_size: -; j_call: TRBJ2-7; cdr3_nt: TGTGCCAGCAGCTTAATCCCAGGGAACGAGCAGTACTTC; cdr3_aa: CASSLIPGNEQYF
cdr3_length: 14; v_call: TRBV19; d_call: -; clone_size: -; j_call: TRBJ2-3; cdr3_nt: TGTGCCAGTAGTATATTCGGGGAATCAGATACGCAGTATTTT; cdr3_aa: CASSIFGESDTQYF
cdr3_length: 16; v_call: TRBV5-1; d_call: TRBD1; clone_size: -; j_call: TRBJ2-7; cdr3_nt: TGCGCCAGCAGCTTGGGGGGACAGGGTTTCTCCTACGAGCAGTACTTC; cdr3_aa: CASSLGGQGFSYEQYF
cdr3_length: 14; v_call: TRBV28; d_call: TRBD1; clone_size: -; j_call: TRBJ1-6; cdr3_nt: TGTGCCAGCGTACGGGACAGCAATAATTCACCCCTCCACTTT; cdr3_aa: CASVRDSNNSPLHF
cdr3_length: 14; v_call: TRBV18; d_call: -; clone_size: -; j_call: TRBJ1-6; cdr3_nt: TGTGCCAGCTCCCCCAGGGGCGAAGGTTCACCCCTCCACTTT; cdr3_aa: CASSPRGEGSPLHF
cdr3_length: 17; v_call: TRBV19; d_call: TRBD1; clone_size: -; j_call: TRBJ1-5; cdr3_nt: TGTGCCAGTAGTATAGGGCAGGGGGAGCATTGGAATCAGCCCCAGCATTTT; cdr3_aa: CASSIGQGEHWNQPQHF
cdr3_length: 13; v_call: TRBV12-3/TRBV12-4; d_call: TRBD1; clone_size: -; j_call: TRBJ1-2; cdr3_nt: TGTGCCAGCAGTCGACAGGGGGGGGATGGCTACACCTTC; cdr3_aa: CASSRQGGDGYTF
cdr3_length: 13; v_call: TRBV19; d_call: -; clone_size: once; j_call: TRBJ1-5; cdr3_nt: TGTGCCAGTAGCGTGCAGGGTACTCAGCCCCAGCATTTT; cdr3_aa: CASSVQGTQPQHF
cdr3_length: 14; v_call: TRBV6-5; d_call: -; clone_size: -; j_call: TRBJ1-1; cdr3_nt: TGTGCCAGCAGTTATTCAGTTATGAACACTGAAGCTTTCTTT; cdr3_aa: CASSYSVMNTEAFF
cdr3_length: 15; v_call: TRBV6-5; d_call: -; clone_size: -; j_call: TRBJ1-4; cdr3_nt: TGTGCCAGCAGTTACGGGTCAGGAGAGGGAGAAAAACTGTTTTTT; cdr3_aa: CASSYGSGEGEKLFF
cdr3_length: 13; v_call: TRBV7-8; d_call: -; clone_size: few; j_call: TRBJ1-2; cdr3_nt: TGTGCCAGCAGCTTACAGGGGAGCTATGGCTACACCTTC; cdr3_aa: CASSLQGSYGYTF
cdr3_length: 13; v_call: TRBV28; d_call: TRBD1; clone_size: -; j_call: TRBJ2-7; cdr3_nt: TGTGCCAGCTGGGACAGGTACTCCTACGAGCAGTACTTC; cdr3_aa: CASWDRYSYEQYF